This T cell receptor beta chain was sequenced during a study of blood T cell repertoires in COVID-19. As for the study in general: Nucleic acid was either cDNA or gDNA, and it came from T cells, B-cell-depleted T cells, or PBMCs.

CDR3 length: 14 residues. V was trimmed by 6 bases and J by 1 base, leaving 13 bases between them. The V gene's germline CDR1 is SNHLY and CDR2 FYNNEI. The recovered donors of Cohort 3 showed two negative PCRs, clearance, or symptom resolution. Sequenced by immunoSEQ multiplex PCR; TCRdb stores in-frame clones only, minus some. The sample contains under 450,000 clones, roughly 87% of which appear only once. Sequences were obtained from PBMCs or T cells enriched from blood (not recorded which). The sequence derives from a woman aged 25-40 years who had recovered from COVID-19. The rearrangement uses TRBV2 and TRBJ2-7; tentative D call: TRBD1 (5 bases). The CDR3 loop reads CASRVAAGSYEQYF. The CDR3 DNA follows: TGTGCCAGCAGGGTGGCGGCAGGGTCCTACGAGCAGTACTTC.